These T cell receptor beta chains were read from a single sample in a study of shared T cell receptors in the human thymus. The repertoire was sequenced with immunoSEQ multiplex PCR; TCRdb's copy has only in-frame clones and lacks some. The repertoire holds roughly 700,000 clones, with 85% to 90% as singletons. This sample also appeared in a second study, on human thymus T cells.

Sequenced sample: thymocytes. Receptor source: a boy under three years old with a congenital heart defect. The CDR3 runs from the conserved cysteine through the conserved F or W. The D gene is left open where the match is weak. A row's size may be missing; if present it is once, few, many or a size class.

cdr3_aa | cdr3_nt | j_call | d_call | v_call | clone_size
CASSPRGQPQHF | TGTGCCAGCAGCCCAAGAGGTCAGCCCCAGCATTTT | TRBJ1-5 | - | TRBV6-1 | -
CASSVGVGHEQYF | TGTGCCAGCAGCGTAGGGGTGGGGCACGAGCAGTACTTC | TRBJ2-7 | - | TRBV9 | -
CASSLAAGGPRNEQFF | TGTGCCAGCAGCTTGGCCGCGGGAGGGCCCAGGAATGAGCAGTTCTTC | TRBJ2-1 | TRBD2 | TRBV5-6 | -
CASSLYSGYYTLNTEAFF | TGTGCCAGCAGCTTATATAGTGGCTACTATACCCTGAACACTGAAGCTTTCTTT | TRBJ1-1 | - | TRBV11-2 | -
CASSLDRGNTEAFF | TGCGCCAGCAGCTTGGACAGGGGAAATACTGAAGCTTTCTTT | TRBJ1-1 | TRBD1 | TRBV5-1 | -
CASSPEGAYEQYF | TGCGCCAGCAGCCCGGAGGGCGCCTACGAGCAGTACTTC | TRBJ2-7 | - | TRBV5-1 | -
CASSQDWGQDYGYTF | TGCGCCAGCAGCCAAGATTGGGGGCAGGACTATGGCTACACCTTC | TRBJ1-2 | - | TRBV4-1 | -
CSARYEAFF | TGCAGTGCTAGATATGAAGCTTTCTTT | TRBJ1-1 | - | TRBV20-1 | -
CAIRPQGDTQYF | TGTGCCATCAGACCACAGGGAGATACGCAGTATTTT | TRBJ2-3 | - | TRBV10-3 | -
CASSFRVGYTF | TGTGCCAGCAGCTTCAGGGTCGGCTACACCTTC | TRBJ1-2 | - | TRBV7-9 | -
CASSQGPRGTLSYEQYF | TGCGCCAGCAGCCAAGGGCCGCGCGGGACCCTCTCCTACGAGCAGTACTTC | TRBJ2-7 | - | TRBV4-1 | -
CASRWGQRQGSEQYF | TGTGCCAGCAGATGGGGACAGCGCCAGGGTAGCGAGCAGTACTTC | TRBJ2-7 | TRBD1 | TRBV5-6 | -
CSAVADGELFF | TGCAGTGCTGTAGCTGACGGGGAGCTGTTTTTT | TRBJ2-2 | - | TRBV20-1 | -
CASREGLAGKQYF | TGTGCCAGCAGGGAGGGACTAGCGGGAAAGCAGTACTTC | TRBJ2-7 | TRBD2 | TRBV2 | -
CASSTRQGIDYEQYF | TGTGCCAGTAGTACCCGACAGGGGATTGACTACGAGCAGTACTTC | TRBJ2-7 | TRBD1 | TRBV19 | few
CASSLGLAGGSSYEQYF | TGTGCCAGCAGCCTAGGACTAGCGGGAGGGAGCTCCTACGAGCAGTACTTC | TRBJ2-7 | TRBD2 | TRBV7-2 | -
CASSREARRQGEWIDGYTF | TGTGCCAGCTCACGGGAGGCTAGAAGACAGGGGGAGTGGATAGATGGCTACACCTTC | TRBJ1-2 | TRBD1 | TRBV18 | -
CAISESNPGLAAISYEQYF | TGTGCCATCAGTGAGTCAAATCCGGGACTAGCTGCAATATCCTACGAGCAGTACTTC | TRBJ2-7 | TRBD2 | TRBV10-3 | -
CATSRDHGRDSNQPQHF | TGTGCCACCAGCAGAGATCACGGCAGGGATAGCAATCAGCCCCAGCATTTT | TRBJ1-5 | - | TRBV15 | -
CASRAKTSGAYEQYF | TGTGCCAGCAGAGCTAAGACTAGCGGGGCCTACGAGCAGTACTTC | TRBJ2-7 | TRBD2 | TRBV2 | -
CASSESGEGEKLFF | TGTGCCAGCAGTGAATCGGGGGAGGGTGAAAAACTGTTTTTT | TRBJ1-4 | - | TRBV2 | -
CASSYELAASSYEQYF | TGTGCCAGCAGTTACGAACTAGCGGCGAGCTCCTACGAGCAGTACTTC | TRBJ2-7 | TRBD2 | TRBV6-5 | -
CASSSSLERELSSYEQYF | TGTGCCAGCAGTTCCTCCCTCGAGCGGGAGCTTTCCTCCTACGAGCAGTACTTC | TRBJ2-7 | TRBD2 | TRBV27 | -
CASSDGQGNFYGYTF | TGTGCCAGCAGTGATGGACAGGGGAACTTCTATGGCTACACCTTC | TRBJ1-2 | TRBD1 | TRBV6-1 | once
CASSVGGQPQHF | TGTGCCAGCAGTGTAGGGGGTCAGCCCCAGCATTTT | TRBJ1-5 | - | TRBV6-1 | -
CASGPGQALGQPQHF | TGTGCCAGTGGTCCAGGACAGGCCCTGGGTCAGCCCCAGCATTTT | TRBJ1-5 | TRBD1 | TRBV27 | -
CASSLEWDRVRSYNEQFF | TGCGCCAGCAGCTTGGAGTGGGACAGGGTACGGTCCTACAATGAGCAGTTCTTC | TRBJ2-1 | TRBD1 | TRBV5-1 | -
CASSDLGLLLDTQYF | TGTGCCAGCAGTGATTTGGGACTTCTTCTCGATACGCAGTATTTT | TRBJ2-3 | - | TRBV6-1 | -
CASGQGGPRNNYGYTF | TGCGCCAGCGGGCAGGGGGGCCCCCGAAACAACTATGGCTACACCTTC | TRBJ1-2 | TRBD1 | TRBV5-1 | -
CAWSVGEAEQFF | TGTGCCTGGAGTGTAGGGGAGGCAGAGCAGTTCTTC | TRBJ2-1 | - | TRBV30 | -
CASMRERSTGELFF | TGTGCCAGTATGAGGGAGAGGTCCACCGGGGAGCTGTTTTTT | TRBJ2-2 | - | TRBV19 | few
CATSRDPADYEQYF | TGTGCCACCAGCAGAGATCCAGCGGACTACGAGCAGTACTTC | TRBJ2-7 | - | TRBV15 | -
CASSFSGGGSGANVLTF | TGTGCCAGCAGCTTTAGCGGGGGGGGCTCTGGGGCCAACGTCCTGACTTTC | TRBJ2-6 | TRBD2 | TRBV7-9 | -
CASSFKRQALNSPLHF | TGTGCCAGCAGTTTTAAGAGACAGGCTCTGAATTCACCCCTCCACTTT | TRBJ1-6 | - | TRBV2 | once
CASKTSGRNEQFF | TGTGCCAGCAAGACTAGCGGGAGGAATGAGCAGTTCTTC | TRBJ2-1 | TRBD2 | TRBV5-6 | once
CASSEGTSGRSEQFF | TGTGCCAGCAGCGAAGGGACTAGCGGGAGAAGTGAGCAGTTCTTC | TRBJ2-1 | TRBD2 | TRBV28 | -
CASSRDRATDTQYF | TGTGCCAGCAGTAGGGACAGGGCCACAGATACGCAGTATTTT | TRBJ2-3 | TRBD1 | TRBV6-6 | -
CASSRSGTGGAGETQYF | TGTGCCAGCAGCCGTTCCGGGACAGGGGGCGCGGGGGAGACCCAGTACTTC | TRBJ2-5 | TRBD1 | TRBV27 | -
CASSHQLTGPDTQYF | TGTGCCAGCAGCCACCAATTGACAGGGCCAGATACGCAGTATTTT | TRBJ2-3 | TRBD1 | TRBV14 | -
CASSSDPQTSGTYNEQFF | TGTGCCAGCAGTTCTGACCCCCAGACTAGCGGAACATACAATGAGCAGTTCTTC | TRBJ2-1 | TRBD2 | TRBV27 | -
CASRQVGQESPTEAFF | TGTGCCTCTCGCCAGGTGGGACAGGAGTCCCCTACTGAAGCTTTCTTT | TRBJ1-1 | TRBD1 | TRBV15 | -
CASSYYRVAIAGELFF | TGTGCCAGCAGCTATTACCGGGTAGCCATCGCCGGGGAGCTGTTTTTT | TRBJ2-2 | - | TRBV5-4 | -
CSVEDGKANYGYTF | TGCAGCGTTGAAGATGGCAAAGCTAACTATGGCTACACCTTC | TRBJ1-2 | - | TRBV29-1 | -
CASSSGQGLHQPQHF | TGTGCCAGCAGCTCTGGACAGGGTCTACATCAGCCCCAGCATTTT | TRBJ1-5 | TRBD1 | TRBV7-9 | -
CASSSPEGGNEKLFF | TGTGCCAGCAGCTCACCGGAAGGGGGTAATGAAAAACTGTTTTTT | TRBJ1-4 | - | TRBV6-4 | -
CASSSRLAGNIQYF | TGTGCCAGCAGTTCTCGACTAGCGGGGAACATTCAGTACTTC | TRBJ2-4 | TRBD2 | TRBV27 | once
CASSPTPTLSGQGGETQYF | TGTGCCAGCAGCCCTACCCCGACCCTCTCGGGCCAGGGTGGGGAGACCCAGTACTTC | TRBJ2-5 | - | TRBV9 | -
CAREGYGTEAFF | TGTGCCAGGGAGGGGTACGGCACTGAAGCTTTCTTT | TRBJ1-1 | - | TRBV6-4 | -